This record covers a single T cell receptor beta chain. Its specificity is not known. The sample comes from a study of T cell repertoires in cytomegalovirus infection. Across the whole study: Shared public TCR beta signatures pointed to both CMV infection and a matching HLA type.

Findings of the study overall: Cumulated frequencies of public TCR beta families served to identify carriers of CMV plus the relevant HLA. Dominant in the ex vivo response were TCR beta clonotypes restricted by HLA-C and specific for CMV.

The CDR3 spans 14 residues. The germline V gene has CDR1 MRHNA and CDR2 SNTAGT. Trimming removed 5 bases from V and 5 bases from J, with 15 bases in between. TCRdb redid the calling of the reads with MiXCR, one entry per CDR3 protein. The data show about 300,000 distinct CDR3 sequences, about a tenth seen once. The receptor comes from a human donor in good health (CMV status not recorded). Some clones in this sample may be carry-over from other donors' samples. Sequencing was carried out using PBMCs. The rearrangement joins TRBV6-4 to TRBJ1-1, with D unresolved. CDR3 coding DNA: TGTGCCAGCAGTTTAGTACACCTAGGTACTGAAGCTTTCTTT. Amino acids: CASSLVHLGTEAFF.